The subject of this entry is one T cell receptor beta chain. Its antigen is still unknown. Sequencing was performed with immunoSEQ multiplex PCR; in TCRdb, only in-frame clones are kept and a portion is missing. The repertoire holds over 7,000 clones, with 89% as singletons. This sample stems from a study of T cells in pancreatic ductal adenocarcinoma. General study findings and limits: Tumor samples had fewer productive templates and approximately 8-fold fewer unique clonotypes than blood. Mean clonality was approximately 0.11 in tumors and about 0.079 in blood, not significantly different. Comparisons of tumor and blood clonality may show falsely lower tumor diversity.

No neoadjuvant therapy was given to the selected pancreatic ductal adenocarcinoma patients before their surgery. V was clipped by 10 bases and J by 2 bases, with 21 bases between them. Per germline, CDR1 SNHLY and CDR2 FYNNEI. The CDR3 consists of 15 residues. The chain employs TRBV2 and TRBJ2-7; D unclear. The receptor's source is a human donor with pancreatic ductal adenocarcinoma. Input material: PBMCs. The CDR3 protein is CAIRRPVDTAYEQYF. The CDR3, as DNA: TGTGCCATCCGACGCCCAGTCGACACCGCCTACGAGCAGTACTTC. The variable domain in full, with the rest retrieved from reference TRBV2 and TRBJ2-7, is EPEVTQTPSHQVTQMGQEVILRCVPISNHLYFYWYRQILGQKVEFLVSFYNNEISEKSEIFDDQFSVERPDGSNFTLKIRSTKLEDSAMYFCAIRRPVDTAYEQYFGPGTRLTVT.